This T cell receptor (beta chain) is drawn from a study of cytomegalovirus exposure and HLA in healthy donors. Across the whole study: Genotyping of 398 donors showed that about 83% belonged to the Caucasian-associated ancestry cluster.

The primer mix had 60 Vbeta and 13 Jbeta primers. Method: immunoSEQ multiplex PCR; TCRdb's copy keeps in-frame clones and lacks some. The sample shows 100,000 to 150,000 clones, around 80% of them seen only once. A remark on this clone: No antigen is known for it.

Germline CDR1 and CDR2: MGHDK and SYGVNS. The CDR3 runs to 13 residues. V dropped 4 bases and J dropped 3 bases, with 9 bases sitting between them. Regarding the study as a whole: Later, TCR association rates were found to vary by HLA locus, highest for DRB1 and lowest for HLA-C. Researchers counted around 180 TCR beta chains as cytomegalovirus-associated.

The source is a human donor in good health. Sequencing input: PBMCs. V gene TRBV25-1 combines with J gene TRBJ1-1; D is unresolved. CDR3 DNA: TGTGCCAGCAGTGGAGGAGTTTACACTGAAGCTTTCTTT. Protein product: CASSGGVYTEAFF.